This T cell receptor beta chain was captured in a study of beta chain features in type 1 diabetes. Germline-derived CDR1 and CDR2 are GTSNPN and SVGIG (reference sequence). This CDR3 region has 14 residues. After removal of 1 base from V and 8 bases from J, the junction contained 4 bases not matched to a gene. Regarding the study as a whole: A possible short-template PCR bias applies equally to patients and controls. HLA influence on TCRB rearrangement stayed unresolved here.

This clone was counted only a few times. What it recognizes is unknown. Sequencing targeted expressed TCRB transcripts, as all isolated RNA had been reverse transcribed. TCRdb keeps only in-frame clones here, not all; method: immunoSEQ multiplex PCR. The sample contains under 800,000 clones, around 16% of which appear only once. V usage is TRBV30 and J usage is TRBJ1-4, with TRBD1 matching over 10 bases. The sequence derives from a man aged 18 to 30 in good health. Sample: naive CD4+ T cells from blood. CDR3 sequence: CAWSGQGAWEKLFF. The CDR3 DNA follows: TGTGCCTGGAGTGGACAGGGGGCGTGGGAAAAACTGTTTTTT.